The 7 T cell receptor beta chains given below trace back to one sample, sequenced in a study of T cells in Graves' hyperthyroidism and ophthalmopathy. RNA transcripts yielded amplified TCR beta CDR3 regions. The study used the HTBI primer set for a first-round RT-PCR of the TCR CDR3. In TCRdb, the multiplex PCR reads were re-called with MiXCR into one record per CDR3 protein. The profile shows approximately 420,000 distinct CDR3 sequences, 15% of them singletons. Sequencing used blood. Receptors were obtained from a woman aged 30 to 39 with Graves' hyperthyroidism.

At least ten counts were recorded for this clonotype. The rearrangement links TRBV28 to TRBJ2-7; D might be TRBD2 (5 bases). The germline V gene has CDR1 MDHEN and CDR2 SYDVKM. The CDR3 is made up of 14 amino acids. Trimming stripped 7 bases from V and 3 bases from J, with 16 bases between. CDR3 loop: CASIGGPGYYEQYF. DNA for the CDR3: TGTGCCAGCATCGGCGGGCCGGGGTACTACGAGCAGTACTTC.

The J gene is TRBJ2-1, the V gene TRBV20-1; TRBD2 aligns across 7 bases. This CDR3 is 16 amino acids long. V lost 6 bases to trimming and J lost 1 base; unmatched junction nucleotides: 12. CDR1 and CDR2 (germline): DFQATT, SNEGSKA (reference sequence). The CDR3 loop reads CSAAKAASGSYNEQFF. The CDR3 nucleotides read TGCAGTGCCGCAAAAGCCGCTAGCGGATCCTACAATGAGCAGTTCTTC.

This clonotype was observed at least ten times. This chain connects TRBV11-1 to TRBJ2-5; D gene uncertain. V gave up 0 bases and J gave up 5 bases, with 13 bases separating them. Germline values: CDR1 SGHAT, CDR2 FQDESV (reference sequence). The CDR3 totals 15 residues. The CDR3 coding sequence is TGTGCCAGCAGCTTAGCCCTTGGCAGGCGGGAGACCCAGTACTTC. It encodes CASSLALGRRETQYF.

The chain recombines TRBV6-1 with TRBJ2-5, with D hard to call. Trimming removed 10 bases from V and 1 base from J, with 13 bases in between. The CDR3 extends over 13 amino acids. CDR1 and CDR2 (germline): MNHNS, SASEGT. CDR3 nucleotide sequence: TGTGCCACCCGTGGAACAGCCCAAGAGACCCAGTACTTC. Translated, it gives CATRGTAQETQYF.

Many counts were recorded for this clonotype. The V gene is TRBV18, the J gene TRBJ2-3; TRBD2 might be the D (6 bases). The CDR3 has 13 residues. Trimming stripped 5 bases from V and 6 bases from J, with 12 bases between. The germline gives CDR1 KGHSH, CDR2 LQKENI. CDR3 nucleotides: TGTGCCAGCTCAAGGGACTTTAGGGATACGCAGTATTTT. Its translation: CASSRDFRDTQYF.

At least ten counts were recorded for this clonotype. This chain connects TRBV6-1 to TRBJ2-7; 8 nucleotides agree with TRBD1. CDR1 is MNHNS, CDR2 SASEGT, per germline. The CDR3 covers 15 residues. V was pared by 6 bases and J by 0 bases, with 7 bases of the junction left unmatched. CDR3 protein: CASSQGAASSYEQYF. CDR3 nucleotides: TGTGCCAGCAGCCAGGGGGCGGCAAGCTCCTACGAGCAGTACTTC.

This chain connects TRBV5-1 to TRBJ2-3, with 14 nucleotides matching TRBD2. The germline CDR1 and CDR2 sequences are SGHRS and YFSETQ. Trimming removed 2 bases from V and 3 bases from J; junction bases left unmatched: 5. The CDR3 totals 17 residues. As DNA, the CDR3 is TGCGCCAGCAGCTTACGGACTAGCGGGAGGCTTACAGATACGCAGTATTTT. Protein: CASSLRTSGRLTDTQYF.